The 23 T cell receptor beta chains reported below all come from one sample, sequenced in a study of cytomegalovirus exposure and HLA in healthy donors. The study ran its PCR with 60 Vbeta and 13 Jbeta primers. Profiled with immunoSEQ multiplex PCR; TCRdb holds only in-frame clones, not every one. The profile shows about 220,000 clones, less than 85% of them singletons. Sequencing was performed on PBMCs. These receptors all come from a young man in good health and CMV-seronegative.

As DNA, the CDR3 is TGCAGCGTCTCGGAGGTAGAAGGTTCACCCCTCCACTTT. Amino acid sequence: CSVSEVEGSPLHF. This rearrangement joins TRBV29-1 to TRBJ1-6; unclear D gene. CDR3 size: 13 residues. Trimming stripped 6 bases from V and 9 bases from J, with 15 bases between. Germline CDR1 SQVTM, CDR2 ANQGSEA.

The CDR3 here is CACTRESNEKLFF. CDR3 sequence (DNA): TGTGCCTGTACCCGGGAGTCTAATGAAAAACTGTTTTTT. V gene TRBV30 combines with J gene TRBJ1-4; D is uncertain. V was pared by 6 bases and J by 3 bases, with 11 bases between. CDR3 length: 13 amino acids. Germline V gene lookup returns CDR1 GTSNPN and CDR2 SVGIG (reference sequence).

This chain uses TRBV28 with TRBJ1-1; D is ambiguous. Trimming removed 4 bases at V and 0 bases at J, with 6 bases between. The CDR3 extends over 13 amino acids. Germline V gene data show CDR1 as MDHEN and CDR2 as SYDVKM. Written as DNA, the CDR3 is TGTGCCAGCAGTTACGGGGTGAACACTGAAGCTTTCTTT. This encodes CASSYGVNTEAFF.

The V and J genes are TRBV4-1 and TRBJ1-1; a possible D gene is TRBD1 (6 bases). V was shortened by 0 bases and J by 4 bases, with 9 bases between the two germline ends. Germline V gives CDR1 MGHRA, CDR2 YSYEKL. This CDR3 comprises 14 residues. CDR3 nucleotide sequence: TGCGCCAGCAGCCAAGAACAGGGTGGCACTGAAGCTTTCTTT. As protein: CASSQEQGGTEAFF.

This clone was seen only once. The J gene is TRBJ2-7, the V gene TRBV28, with D perhaps TRBD2 (6 bases). Between the trimmed V and J ends, which lost 3 bases and 3 bases, there was a span of 18 bases. From germline, CDR1 is MDHEN and CDR2 SYDVKM. This CDR3 region has 16 residues. CDR3 residues: CASSLVGGGSSYEQYF. The CDR3 coding sequence is TGTGCCAGCAGTTTGGTCGGGGGAGGTAGCAGCTACGAGCAGTACTTC.

This clone was seen a handful of times. The J gene is TRBJ2-7, the V gene TRBV29-1; the D gene is possibly TRBD1 (6 bases). The germline CDR1 and CDR2 sequences are SQVTM and ANQGSEA. V was shortened by 7 bases and J by 4 bases, with 11 bases between the two germline ends. The CDR3 runs 11 residues. CDR3 protein: CSAKQGYEQYF. In DNA form, the CDR3 reads TGCAGCGCCAAACAGGGTTACGAGCAGTACTTC.

This chain connects TRBV7-9 to TRBJ1-5; D possibly corresponds to TRBD1 (6 bases). The CDR3 length is 15 residues. Germline V gene sequence: CDR1 SEHNR, CDR2 FQNEAQ (reference sequence). Deletions cut 5 bases from V and 2 bases from J, with 13 bases between. CDR3 DNA: TGTGCCAGCAGCCGACGGGGGGCGGGCAATCAGCCCCAGCATTTT. Translated: CASSRRGAGNQPQHF.

The chain has TRBV5-1 and TRBJ2-2, with 7 nucleotides matching TRBD2. The germline gives CDR1 SGHRS, CDR2 YFSETQ. The CDR3 is 19 residues long. The V segment lost 0 bases and the J segment 0 bases; nucleotides outside the gene matches: 11. The CDR3 loop is CASSLGLAYKLANTGELFF. In DNA, the CDR3 is TGCGCCAGCAGCTTGGGACTAGCTTACAAACTCGCGAACACCGGGGAGCTGTTTTTT.

The chain employs TRBV30 and TRBJ2-7, with 11 bases identical to TRBD2. V shed 6 bases, J shed 7 bases, and the junction held 14 bases outside the gene matches. The CDR3 has 15 residues. CDR1 and CDR2 from the germline V gene are GTSNPN and SVGIG (reference sequence). The CDR3, as DNA: TGTGCCTGCCAATTTAGCGGGAGGGCTATGAGTGAGCAGTACTTC. This codes for CACQFSGRAMSEQYF.

The CDR3 sequence: CASSSTDNYEQYF. The DNA for the CDR3 is TGTGCCAGCAGTTCGACAGATAACTACGAGCAGTACTTC. The chain uses TRBV6-5 and TRBJ2-7; D possibly corresponds to TRBD1 (5 bases). V was shortened by 4 bases and J by 3 bases, with 10 bases between the two germline ends. This CDR3 is built from 13 residues. Germline V CDR1 and CDR2: MNHEY, SVGAGI.

The chain joins TRBV2 to TRBJ2-7; tentative D call: TRBD2 (6 bases). This CDR3 is 11 amino acids long. CDR1 SNHLY and CDR2 FYNNEI come from the germline V gene. Trimming took off 5 bases at V and 12 bases at J, with 14 bases between the two ends. In DNA, the CDR3 is TGTGCCAGCAGTCTTACACAGGAGGGGTACTTC. This gives the protein CASSLTQEGYF.

This chain links TRBV6-5 with TRBJ2-6; possibly TRBD2 for D (5 bases). This CDR3 has 15 residues. Germline CDR1 MNHEY, CDR2 SVGAGI. V lost 7 bases, J lost 4 bases, and 14 bases lay in between. The CDR3 DNA reads as TGTGCCAGCACCCTATCTAGCACCGGGGCCAACGTCCTGACTTTC. Its protein product is CASTLSSTGANVLTF.

The rearrangement links TRBV5-6 to TRBJ2-1; 8 bases align to TRBD2. Germline V CDR1 and CDR2: SGHDT, YYEEEE. The CDR3 length is 14 residues. Trimming took 0 bases from V and 10 from J; bases not matched to a gene: 6. Here the CDR3 DNA reads TGTGCCAGCAGCTTGGGGGCTAGCGGGTACGAGCAGTTCTTC. As protein: CASSLGASGYEQFF.

V usage is TRBV7-2 and J usage is TRBJ1-5, with D uncertain. The V end lost 2 bases, the J end lost 4 bases, and 9 bases lay between the germline ends. Looked up from germline, CDR1 is SGHTA and CDR2 is FQGNSA. CDR3 size: 14 residues. The CDR3: CASSLSPGNQPQHF. The CDR3, as DNA: TGTGCCAGCAGCTTAAGCCCCGGGAATCAGCCCCAGCATTTT.

This chain links TRBV7-8 with TRBJ1-5, with 8 bases matching TRBD1. The CDR3 covers 15 residues. Looked up from germline, CDR1 is SGHVS and CDR2 is FQNEAQ. J was trimmed by 6 bases and V by 6 bases; bases with no gene match: 10. CDR3 DNA sequence: TGTGCCAGCAGGGAAGGCAGGGGGCAAGTTCAGCCCCAGCATTTT. Its protein product is CASREGRGQVQPQHF. Drawing the rest from reference TRBV7-8 and TRBJ1-5, the complete variable domain is GAGVSQSPRYKVAKRGQDVALRCDPISGHVSLFWYQQALGQGPEFLTYFQNEAQLDKSGLPSDRFFAERPEGSVSTLKIQRTQQEDSAVYLCASREGRGQVQPQHFGDGTRLSIL.

This chain connects TRBV14 to TRBJ2-7, with D hard to call. Germline loops: CDR1 SGHDN, CDR2 FVKESK. There are 12 residues in the CDR3. V gave up 4 bases and J gave up 2 bases, with 6 bases separating them. CDR3 region: CASSLTTYEQYF. DNA of the CDR3: TGTGCCAGCAGCCTAACAACCTACGAGCAGTACTTC.

The genes are TRBV5-1 and TRBJ2-3, with TRBD2 as a possible D gene (6 bases). This CDR3 spans 15 amino acids. Trimming cost V 7 bases and J 0 bases, with 15 bases left between them. CDR1 SGHRS and CDR2 YFSETQ come from the germline V gene. The CDR3 region is CASRRGGDSTDTQYF. DNA for the CDR3: TGCGCCAGCCGCCGGGGCGGGGATAGCACAGATACGCAGTATTTT. Based on the CDR3 plus reference TRBV5-1 and TRBJ2-3, the full variable domain is KAGVTQTPRYLIKTRGQQVTLSCSPISGHRSVSWYQQTPGQGLQFLFEYFSETQRNKGNFPGRFSGRQFSNSRSEMNVSTLELGDSALYLCASRRGGDSTDTQYFGPGTRLTVL.

This chain joins TRBV5-4 and TRBJ2-2, with TRBD1 as a possible D gene (6 bases). CDR3 length: 16 amino acids. Germline V gene sequence: CDR1 SGHNT, CDR2 YYREEE (reference sequence). The V end was cut by 3 bases, the J end by 4 bases, with 16 bases between. In DNA, the CDR3 is TGTGCCAGCAGCTCCTTAAACAGGGTGGGCACCGGGGAGCTGTTTTTT. Translated: CASSSLNRVGTGELFF.

V and J are TRBV5-1 and TRBJ2-1, with 14 bases lining up with TRBD2. V lost 4 bases and J lost 7; bases outside the gene matches: 7. From germline, CDR1 is SGHRS and CDR2 YFSETQ. The CDR3 is 16 residues long. CDR3 coding DNA: TGCGCCAGCAGCATCGCCGGGACTAGCGGGAGAAATGAGCAGTTCTTC. Its protein is CASSIAGTSGRNEQFF.

The chain combines TRBV25-1 with TRBJ2-1, with 10 nucleotides matching TRBD2. Unmatched junction bases numbered 3, after V lost 0 bases and J lost 4 bases. This CDR3 spans 16 amino acids. In germline, CDR1 is MGHDK, CDR2 SYGVNS. For the CDR3, the DNA is TGTGCCAGCAGTGAATACCCTAGCGGGAGATACAATGAGCAGTTCTTC. This gives the protein CASSEYPSGRYNEQFF.

The chain employs TRBV18 and TRBJ2-5; D may be TRBD1 (7 bases). V dropped 2 bases and J dropped 4 bases, with 20 bases sitting between them. The CDR3 covers 17 residues. Germline CDR1 KGHSH, CDR2 LQKENI. The CDR3 DNA is TGTGCCAGCTCACCAATCGGCAGGGGGGCAGCGGGAGAGACCCAGTACTTC. It is translated as CASSPIGRGAAGETQYF. The entire variable domain, with the rest obtained from reference TRBV18 and TRBJ2-5, is as follows: NAGVMQNPRHLVRRRGQEARLRCSPMKGHSHVYWYRQLPEEGLKFMVYLQKENIIDESGMPKERFSAEFPKEGPSILRIQQVVRGDSAAYFCASSPIGRGAAGETQYFGPGTRLLVL.

The chain combines TRBV12-5 with TRBJ1-2; tentative D call: TRBD1 (5 bases). The CDR3 spans 14 residues. V was pared by 2 bases and J by 4 bases, with 11 bases between. Germline CDR1 reads LGHNT; CDR2 reads FRNRAP. CDR3 sequence: CASGLSTDIYGYTF. CDR3 in DNA: TGTGCTAGTGGTTTGTCGACAGACATCTATGGCTACACCTTC. The full variable domain, in which reference TRBV12-5 and TRBJ1-2 provide the parts outside the CDR3, is DARVTQTPRHKVTEMGQEVTMRCQPILGHNTVFWYRQTMMQGLELLAYFRNRAPLDDSGMPKDRFSAEMPDATLATLKIQPSEPRDSAVYFCASGLSTDIYGYTFGSGTRLTVV.

The rearrangement joins TRBV27 to TRBJ1-1, with a tentative D call TRBD1 (6 bases). The V gene's germline CDR1 is MNHEY and CDR2 SMNVEV (reference sequence). V lost 4 bases, J lost 6 bases, and 18 bases lay in between. This CDR3 is built from 15 residues. The CDR3 protein is CASSSSRGFRAEAFF. CDR3 coding DNA: TGTGCCAGCAGTTCCTCCAGGGGATTTCGCGCTGAAGCTTTCTTT.